This TCR beta chain was captured by sequencing in a study of brain T cells in children with intractable seizures. Broader study findings: Pre-surgery blood may have been undersampled, hiding some clones.

Assay: immunoSEQ multiplex PCR; the TCRdb copy retains only in-frame clones and omits some. The table shows 110,000 or so clones, with 90% to 95% occurring only once. V was clipped by 4 bases and J by 4 bases, with 8 bases between them. The CDR3 runs 12 residues. Germline values: CDR1 MGHDK, CDR2 SYGVNS. This clone has a single count. Its antigen is not known. The clonotype originates from a boy in the first two years of life with hemimegalencephaly and intractable seizures. The rearrangement joins TRBV25-1 to TRBJ2-7; a weak D match, TRBD2 (5 bases). Sequenced here: peripheral blood, sampled at surgery. The CDR3 protein is CASSAPGYEQYF. CDR3 nucleotide sequence: TGTGCCAGCAGTGCCCCGGGATACGAGCAGTACTTC.